A single sample is the source of the 18 T cell receptor beta chains below, sequenced in a study of beta chain features in type 1 diabetes. Study-level points and caveats: Type 1 diabetes patients showed a moderate but significant shortening of TCRB CDR3s in all four CD4+ subsets.

Their antigens are not known. Expressed TCRB transcripts were sequenced, since all the RNA that had been isolated was reverse transcribed. Assay used: immunoSEQ multiplex PCR; TCRdb lists only in-frame clones, some missing. Of approximately 280,000 clones listed, 14% to 15% are singletons. The specimen was naive CD4+ T cells from blood. These TCRs come from a man aged 18 to 30 with type 1 diabetes.

This clone was found a few times. The rearrangement uses TRBV9 and TRBJ2-5, with D possibly being TRBD1 (5 bases). The CDR3 has 15 amino acids. Trimming took 0 bases from V and 3 from J, leaving 12 bases between them. CDR1 and CDR2 (germline): SGDLS, YYNGEE. The CDR3 region is CASSVEAGSKETQYF. The CDR3 nucleotides read TGTGCCAGCAGCGTAGAGGCAGGGTCTAAAGAGACCCAGTACTTC. The full variable domain, rest sourced from reference TRBV9 and TRBJ2-5, is DSGVTQTPKHLITATGQRVTLRCSPRSGDLSVYWYQQSLDQGLQFLIQYYNGEERAKGNILERFSAQQFPDLHSELNLSSLELGDSALYFCASSVEAGSKETQYFGPGTRLLVL.

This clone was seen a few times. Other DNA sequences within the sample encode an identical CDR3. The J gene is TRBJ2-3, the V gene TRBV29-1; 8 bases fit TRBD2. There are 13 residues in the CDR3. Looked up from germline, CDR1 is SQVTM and CDR2 is ANQGSEA. With 5 bases clipped from V and 3 bases from J, the junction kept 4 bases outside the gene matches. The CDR3 sequence is CSVRGRTTDTQYF. CDR3 nucleotide sequence: TGCAGCGTTCGCGGGAGGACGACAGATACGCAGTATTTT.

A few counts support this clone. Additional DNA sequences in this sample encode the identical CDR3. The CDR3 loop is CASSRTGYGYTF. The CDR3 DNA sequence: TGTGCCAGCAGTAGGACAGGGTATGGCTACACCTTC. V usage is TRBV25-1 and J usage is TRBJ1-2; TRBD1 matches 8 bases. This CDR3 spans 12 amino acids. V dropped 5 bases and J dropped 5; count of bases not matched to a gene: 1. Germline-derived CDR1 and CDR2 are MGHDK and SYGVNS.

This sequence joins TRBV10-3 and TRBJ2-3; perhaps TRBD2 as D (5 bases). Germline V lookup: CDR1 ENHRY, CDR2 SYGVKD. The CDR3 is 14 residues long. V was cut by 6 bases and J by 0 bases, with 10 bases left in between. The CDR3 sequence is CAIRAGQSTDTQYF. The CDR3 DNA is TGTGCCATCAGGGCGGGTCAAAGCACAGATACGCAGTATTTT.

The table lists this clone with a few counts. The CDR3 sequence: CASSPRGSNTEAFF. The DNA for the CDR3 is TGTGCCAGCTCACCCCGGGGATCGAACACTGAAGCTTTCTTT. V and J are TRBV18 and TRBJ1-1; unclear D gene. Trimming took off 3 bases at V and 1 base at J, with 9 bases between the two ends. CDR1 is KGHSH, CDR2 LQKENI, per germline. This CDR3 contains 14 residues.

In its sample, this clone was seen a few times. The chain links TRBV29-1 to TRBJ2-6; 8 bases map to TRBD1. CDR1 is SQVTM, CDR2 ANQGSEA, per germline. The CDR3 covers 18 residues. V shed 6 bases, J shed 1 base, and the junction held 14 bases outside the gene matches. The CDR3 region has the DNA TGCAGCGTCCGAGGCAGGGGGCCCCTCGCTTCTGGGGCCAACGTCCTGACTTTC. Translation: CSVRGRGPLASGANVLTF. The full variable domain, in which reference TRBV29-1 and TRBJ2-6 provide the parts outside the CDR3, is SAVISQKPSRDICQRGTSLTIQCQVDSQVTMMFWYRQQPGQSLTLIATANQGSEATYESGFVIDKFPISRPNLTFSTLTVSNMSPEDSSIYLCSVRGRGPLASGANVLTFGAGSRLTVL.

The chain employs TRBV20-1 and TRBJ1-1; D uncertain. Trimming took off 1 base at V and 10 bases at J, with 10 bases between the two ends. The CDR3 covers 11 residues. Germline values: CDR1 DFQATT, CDR2 SNEGSKA (reference sequence). The CDR3 nucleotides are TGCAGTGCTAGAGGTTCACGGGGAGCTTTCTTT. This codes for CSARGSRGAFF.

The chain links TRBV15 to TRBJ1-1; unclear D gene. This CDR3 is built from 13 residues. The V and J ends lost 1 base and 6 bases respectively, with 9 bases between them. CDR1 is LNHNV and CDR2 is YYDKDF in the germline V gene (reference sequence). CDR3 residues: CATSRVPEAEAFF. CDR3 coding DNA: TGTGCCACCAGCAGAGTACCGGAGGCTGAAGCTTTCTTT.

This clone was picked up one time. The CDR3, as DNA: TGTGCCAGCAGCGAATCCAAAACAGGGGGTTCGGGCCCCGGGGAGCTGTTTTTT. Amino acids: CASSESKTGGSGPGELFF. The V gene is TRBV9, the J gene TRBJ2-2; the match to TRBD1 covers 8 bases. The CDR3 loop spans 18 amino acids. The V and J ends lost 3 bases and 6 bases, in that order; junction bases with no gene match: 16. Germline CDR1 is SGDLS and CDR2 is YYNGEE.

This clone was picked up a small number of times. The chain recombines TRBV6-6 with TRBJ2-7; D possibly corresponds to TRBD2 (6 bases). There are 12 residues in the CDR3. Germline V gene data show CDR1 as MNHNY and CDR2 as SVGAGI (reference sequence). V was shortened by 5 bases and J by 8 bases, with 13 bases between the two germline ends. The CDR3 region is CASSATGVQQYF. CDR3 sequence (DNA): TGTGCCAGCAGTGCGACGGGAGTCCAGCAGTACTTC.

In this sample, this clone turned up a few times. The chain employs TRBV4-3 and TRBJ2-5; a weak D match, TRBD2 (5 bases). V dropped 1 base and J dropped 2 bases, with 11 bases sitting between them. This CDR3 comprises 15 residues. Germline values: CDR1 LGHNA, CDR2 YSLEER. CDR3 region: CASSQGGQTQETQYF. In DNA form, the CDR3 reads TGCGCCAGCAGCCAAGGAGGGCAGACACAAGAGACCCAGTACTTC.

This clone was detected only a few times. The chain couples TRBV2 to TRBJ2-7; 13 nucleotides match TRBD2. Germline trimming cut 8 bases from V and 5 bases from J; bases unmatched to any gene: 6. Germline CDR1 SNHLY, CDR2 FYNNEI. The CDR3 extends over 14 amino acids. This CDR3 reads CASEGTSGVNEQYF. The CDR3 bases are TGTGCCAGCGAAGGGACTAGCGGGGTCAACGAGCAGTACTTC.

V usage is TRBV7-2 and J usage is TRBJ1-5; the D is unclear. This CDR3 has 15 amino acids. Germline lookup yields CDR1 SGHTA and CDR2 FQGNSA. Trimming stripped 0 bases from V and 2 bases from J, with 8 bases between. The chain's CDR3 is CASSLAGDGNQPQHF. CDR3 DNA: TGTGCCAGCAGCTTAGCCGGGGATGGCAATCAGCCCCAGCATTTT.

The V call is TRBV25-1, the J call TRBJ2-3, with 9 positions matching TRBD2. The CDR3 runs to 16 residues. Germline CDR1 MGHDK, CDR2 SYGVNS. After removal of 1 base from V and 2 bases from J, the junction contained 4 bases not matched to a gene. CDR3: CASSEWAGGNTDTQYF. DNA for the CDR3: TGTGCCAGCAGTGAATGGGCGGGGGGGAACACAGATACGCAGTATTTT.

This CDR3 is CASSNEVDTQYF. The DNA for the CDR3 is TGTGCCAGCAGCAACGAGGTAGATACGCAGTATTTT. The rearrangement links TRBV7-9 to TRBJ2-3, with D uncertain. Germline V lookup: CDR1 SEHNR, CDR2 FQNEAQ (reference sequence). The CDR3 is 12 residues long. Trimming left V 5 bases short and J 5 bases short, with 8 bases between.

This clone was counted a few times. This sequence joins TRBV14 and TRBJ2-7, with 9 bases matching TRBD1. The J segment lost 0 bases and the V segment lost 4 bases, leaving 10 bases of the junction unmatched. CDR1 and CDR2 from the germline V gene are SGHDN and FVKESK. The CDR3 is 17 residues long. CDR3 bases: TGTGCCAGCAGCCGCTATAACAGGGGGCTCCTCTCCTACGAGCAGTACTTC. The encoded protein is CASSRYNRGLLSYEQYF.

This clone was detected only a few times. J is TRBJ1-5 and V is TRBV5-1; D perhaps matches TRBD1 (6 bases). The CDR3 runs to 14 residues. V was clipped by 4 bases and J by 5 bases, with 13 bases between them. Germline V gene data show CDR1 as SGHRS and CDR2 as YFSETQ. The CDR3 spells CASSPRGGDQPQHF. In DNA form, the CDR3 reads TGCGCCAGCAGCCCAAGAGGGGGGGATCAGCCCCAGCATTTT.

This clone was recorded a few times. This chain uses TRBV7-2 with TRBJ2-7; 8 bases are shared with TRBD1. This CDR3 contains 12 residues. The germline V gene has CDR1 SGHTA and CDR2 FQGNSA. Trimming cost V 5 bases and J 5 bases; bases outside gene matches: 2. The DNA of the CDR3 is TGTGCCAGCAGCGACAGGGGCCACGAGCAGTACTTC. It yields the protein CASSDRGHEQYF.